This TCR beta chain is drawn from a study of blood T cells in healthy people across ages. Study findings and constraints: Unknown donor CMV status possibly confounded expanded clonotype changes.

CDR3 size: 16 residues. Germline loops: CDR1 SGHRS, CDR2 YFSETQ. The ends lost 4 bases at V and 1 base at J; junction bases unmatched: 10. Donors were healthy Caucasian individuals from Russia aged roughly 6 to 100. Drawing of peripheral blood yielded about 10 milliliters from each donor. Extraction of total RNA produced a minimum of 5 micrograms from each sample. Comments on this clonotype: The antigen is undetermined.

A second roughly 6 to 12 cycle PCR used barcoded and J-beta primers. TCRdb fed the 5' RACE reads into MiXCR, producing one record per CDR3 protein. The sample consists of about 1.8 million distinct CDR3 sequences, roughly 52% of them appearing once. The chain combines TRBV5-1 with TRBJ2-7; 8 nucleotides line up with TRBD1. The sequence was obtained from a woman in her thirties or forties in good health. Sequencing input: blood. CDR3 nucleotide sequence: TGCGCCAGCAGCCTAAAATATCGGGACAGGTCCTACGAGCAGTACTTC. Translation gives CASSLKYRDRSYEQYF. The complete variable domain, with remaining parts taken from reference TRBV5-1 and TRBJ2-7, reads KAGVTQTPRYLIKTRGQQVTLSCSPISGHRSVSWYQQTPGQGLQFLFEYFSETQRNKGNFPGRFSGRQFSNSRSEMNVSTLELGDSALYLCASSLKYRDRSYEQYFGPGTRLTVT.